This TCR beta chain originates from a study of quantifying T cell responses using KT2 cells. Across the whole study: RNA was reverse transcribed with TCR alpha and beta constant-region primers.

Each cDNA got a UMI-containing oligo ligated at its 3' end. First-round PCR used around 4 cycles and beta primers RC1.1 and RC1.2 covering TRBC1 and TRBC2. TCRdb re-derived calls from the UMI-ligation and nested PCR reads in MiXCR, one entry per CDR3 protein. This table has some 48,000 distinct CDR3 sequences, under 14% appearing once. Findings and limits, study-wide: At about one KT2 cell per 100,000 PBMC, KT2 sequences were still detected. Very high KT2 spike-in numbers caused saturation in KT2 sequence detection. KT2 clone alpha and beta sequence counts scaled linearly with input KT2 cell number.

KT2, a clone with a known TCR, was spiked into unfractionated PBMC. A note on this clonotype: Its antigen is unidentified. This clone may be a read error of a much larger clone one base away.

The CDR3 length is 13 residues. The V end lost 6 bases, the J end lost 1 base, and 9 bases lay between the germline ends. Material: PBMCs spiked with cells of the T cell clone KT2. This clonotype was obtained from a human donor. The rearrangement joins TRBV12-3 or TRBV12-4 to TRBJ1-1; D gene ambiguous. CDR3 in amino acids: CASSLTQNTEAFF. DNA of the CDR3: TGTGCCAGCAGCTTAACACAGAACACTGAAGCTTTCTTT.